The sequence of this T cell receptor (beta chain) was determined in a study of blood T cell repertoires in COVID-19. Overall study: Samples representing acute and convalescent COVID-19 were sourced from the United States, Italy and Spain. PBMCs, B-cell-depleted T cells, or T cells provided the cDNA or gDNA that made up the material.

The CDR3 contains 12 residues. Trimming stripped 3 bases from V and 9 bases from J, with 9 bases between. Looked up from germline, CDR1 is LGHDT and CDR2 is YNNKEL (reference sequence). As processed by the authors: The assay estimated nucleated cells by amplifying reference gene primers. TCRdb keeps only in-frame clones here, not all; method: immunoSEQ multiplex PCR. Clonal size and the V and J genes are those of that table, whereas D and trimming came from the DNA. The table lists tens of thousands of clones, 70% to 75% of them singletons. The chain is built from TRBV3-1 (or the pseudogene TRBV3-2) and TRBJ2-1; no reliable D call. Source material: peripheral blood. The sequence was obtained from a man aged 55 to 70 with acute or convalescent COVID-19. In DNA form, the CDR3 reads TGTGCCAGCAGCCAGGCAGGCACTGAGCAGTTCTTC. It codes for CASSQAGTEQFF.